Listed here are 7 T cell receptor beta chains from one sample, sequenced in a study of cytomegalovirus exposure and HLA in healthy donors. Use of 60 Vbeta and 13 Jbeta primers characterized the PCR. The repertoire was sequenced with immunoSEQ multiplex PCR; TCRdb's copy has only in-frame clones and lacks some. The sample contains around 140,000 clones, around 78% of which appear only once. The sample was PBMCs. The source is a man in his forties in good health and CMV-seronegative.

This chain links TRBV4-1 with TRBJ1-2; 8 bases are shared with TRBD1. This CDR3 is built from 17 residues. Trimming cost V 0 bases and J 5 bases; bases outside gene matches: 11. Germline assignment: CDR1 MGHRA and CDR2 YSYEKL. The CDR3 DNA sequence: TGCGCCAGCAGCCAAGAGGGACAGGCCTCCAACGCTTATGGCTACACCTTC. Residues: CASSQEGQASNAYGYTF.

This rearrangement joins TRBV7-2 to TRBJ1-1; D is uncertain. This CDR3 region has 13 residues. Germline V gene sequence: CDR1 SGHTA, CDR2 FQGNSA. Trimming removed 1 base at V and 7 bases at J, with 10 bases between. In DNA, the CDR3 is TGTGCCAGCAGCTTAGTAGGAGGCTTTGAAGCTTTCTTT. Its translation is CASSLVGGFEAFF.

The rearrangement uses TRBV5-1 and TRBJ1-1, with D possibly TRBD1 on 5 matching bases. CDR1 and CDR2 from the germline V gene are SGHRS and YFSETQ. Trimming left V 0 bases short and J 6 bases short, with 12 bases between. The CDR3 spans 14 residues. DNA for the CDR3: TGCGCCAGCAGCTTGGGCGGGGGTCCGGCTGAAGCTTTCTTT. It specifies CASSLGGGPAEAFF. The complete variable domain, with remaining parts taken from reference TRBV5-1 and TRBJ1-1, reads KAGVTQTPRYLIKTRGQQVTLSCSPISGHRSVSWYQQTPGQGLQFLFEYFSETQRNKGNFPGRFSGRQFSNSRSEMNVSTLELGDSALYLCASSLGGGPAEAFFGQGTRLTVV.

This clone was detected only once. The chain couples TRBV11-3 to TRBJ2-7, with 7 bases lining up with TRBD1. CDR3 length: 14 amino acids. V trimming: 5 bases; J trimming: 0 bases; junction bases outside the gene matches: 4. Germline values: CDR1 SGHNT, CDR2 YENEEA. The CDR3 loop reads CASSPGGGSYEQYF. CDR3 DNA: TGTGCCAGCAGCCCAGGGGGTGGCTCCTACGAGCAGTACTTC.

The gene calls are TRBV12-1 and TRBJ1-4; the tabulated D call, TRBD1, remains unverified against the DNA. TRBV12-1 is given as a pseudogene. CDR3 size: 17 residues. The CDR3 DNA follows: TGTGCCAGCAGCCAACCACAGGGGGCCACAACTAATGAAAAACTGTTTTTT. It is translated as CASSQPQGATTNEKLFF.

The CDR3 reads CASSLTGTPSNQPQHF. In nucleotides, the CDR3 is TGTGCCAGCAGCCTTACCGGGACACCTAGCAATCAGCCCCAGCATTTT. The rearrangement links TRBV27 to TRBJ1-5; D may be TRBD1 (6 bases). Germline assignment: CDR1 MNHEY and CDR2 SMNVEV (reference sequence). This CDR3 is 16 amino acids long. Trimming shortened V by 6 bases and J by 0 bases, and 15 bases separated the two germline ends.

Comments on this clone: At one end the junction does not follow the germline gene, possibly because of a read error. V is TRBV5-1 and J is TRBJ2-1; maybe TRBD1 (5 bases). Germline CDR1 is SGHRS and CDR2 is YFSETQ. The CDR3 length is 15 residues. CDR3 residues: CASSLLTASFNEQFF. The CDR3 DNA reads TGCGCCAGCAGCTTGTTGACAGCCTCCTTCAATGAGCAGTTCTTC.